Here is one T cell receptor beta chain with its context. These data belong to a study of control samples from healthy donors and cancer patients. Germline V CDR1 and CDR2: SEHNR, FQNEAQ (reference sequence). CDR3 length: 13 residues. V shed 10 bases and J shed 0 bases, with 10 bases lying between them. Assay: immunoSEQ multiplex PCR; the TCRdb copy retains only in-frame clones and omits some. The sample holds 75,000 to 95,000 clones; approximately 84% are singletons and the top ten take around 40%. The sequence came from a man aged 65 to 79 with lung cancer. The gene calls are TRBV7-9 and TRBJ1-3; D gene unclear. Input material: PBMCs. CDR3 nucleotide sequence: TGTGCCAACTCCGGTTCCTCTGGAAACACCATATATTTT. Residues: CANSGSSGNTIYF. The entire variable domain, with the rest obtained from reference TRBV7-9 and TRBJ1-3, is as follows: DTGVSQNPRHKITKRGQNVTFRCDPISEHNRLYWYRQTLGQGPEFLTYFQNEAQLEKSRLLSDRFSAERPKGSFSTLEIQRTEQGDSAMYLCANSGSSGNTIYFGEGSWLTVV.